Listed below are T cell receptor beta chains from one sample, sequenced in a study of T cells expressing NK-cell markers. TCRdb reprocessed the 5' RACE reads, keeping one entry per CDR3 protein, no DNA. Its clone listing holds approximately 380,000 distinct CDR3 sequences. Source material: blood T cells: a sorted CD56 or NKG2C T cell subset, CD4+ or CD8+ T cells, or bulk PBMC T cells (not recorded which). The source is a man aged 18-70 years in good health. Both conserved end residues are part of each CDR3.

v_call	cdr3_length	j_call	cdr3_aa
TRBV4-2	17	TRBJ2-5	CASSQAVLPAGQETQYF
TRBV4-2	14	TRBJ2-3	CASSQDLRTYPQYF
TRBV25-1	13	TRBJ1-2	CASSPRRQDGYTF
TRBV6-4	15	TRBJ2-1	CASSVGTSMGNEQFF
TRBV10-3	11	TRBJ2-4	CAISPGDIQYF
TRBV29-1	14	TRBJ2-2	CSVGGGQGGGELFF
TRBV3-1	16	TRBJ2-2	CASSQRRGGIAGELFF
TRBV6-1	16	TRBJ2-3	CASTQRGTGGADTQYF
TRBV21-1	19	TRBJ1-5	CASSRRQGGSKIGNQPQHF
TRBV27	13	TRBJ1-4	CASRGQLDEKLFF
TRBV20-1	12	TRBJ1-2	CSARTETGVYTF
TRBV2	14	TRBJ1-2	CASSPSTGGYGYTF
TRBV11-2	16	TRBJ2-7	CASSLVERGGPYEQYF
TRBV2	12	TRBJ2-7	CASRGLAYEQYF
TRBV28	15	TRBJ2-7	CASSLGQGYNYEQYF
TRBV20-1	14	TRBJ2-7	CSAQTVSGHYEQYF
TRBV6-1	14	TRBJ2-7	CASSADSEYYEQYF
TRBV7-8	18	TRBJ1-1	CASNRNRDRGRWNTEAFF
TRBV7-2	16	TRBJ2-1	CASSLGALAATNEQFF
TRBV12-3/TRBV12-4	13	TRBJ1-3	CASRRQPGNTIYF
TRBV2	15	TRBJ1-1	CASSRGQGANTEAFF
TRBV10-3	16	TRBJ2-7	CAISESNRQGGSEQYF
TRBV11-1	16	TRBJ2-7	CASSDTRDSRDYEQYF
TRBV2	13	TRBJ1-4	CASRTQGIEKLFF
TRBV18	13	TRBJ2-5	CASSPGNQETQYF
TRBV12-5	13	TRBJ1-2	CASGETPLGGYTF
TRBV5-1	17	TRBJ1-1	CASSLVPGTGVGTEAFF